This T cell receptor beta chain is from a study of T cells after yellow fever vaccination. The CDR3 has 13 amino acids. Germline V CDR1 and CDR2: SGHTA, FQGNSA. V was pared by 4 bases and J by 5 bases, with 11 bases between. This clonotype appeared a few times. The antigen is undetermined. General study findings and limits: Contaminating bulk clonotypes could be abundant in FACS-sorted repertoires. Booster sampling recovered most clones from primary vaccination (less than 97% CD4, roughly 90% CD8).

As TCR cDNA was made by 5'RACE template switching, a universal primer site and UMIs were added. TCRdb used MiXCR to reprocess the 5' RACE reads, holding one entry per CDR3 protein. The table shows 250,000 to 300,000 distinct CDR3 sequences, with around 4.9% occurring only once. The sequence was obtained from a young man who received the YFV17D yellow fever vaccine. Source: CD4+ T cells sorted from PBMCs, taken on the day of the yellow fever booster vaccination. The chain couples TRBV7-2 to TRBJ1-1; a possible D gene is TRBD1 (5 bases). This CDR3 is CASSYLEGTEAFF. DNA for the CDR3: TGTGCCAGCAGCTATTTGGAGGGGACTGAAGCTTTCTTT.